The 9 T cell receptor beta chains below all came from one sample that was sequenced in a study of cytomegalovirus exposure and HLA in healthy donors. Amplification used 60 Vbeta primers and 13 Jbeta primers. Sequencing was performed with immunoSEQ multiplex PCR; in TCRdb, only in-frame clones are kept and a portion is missing. Here the sample spans 150,000 or so clones, around 80% being singletons. Sequencing was done on a sample of PBMCs. The receptors come from a middle-aged woman in good health and CMV-seronegative.

V usage is TRBV5-1 and J usage is TRBJ1-1, with D tentatively TRBD1 (6 bases). This CDR3 region has 15 residues. Trimming removed 4 bases at V and 4 bases at J, with 17 bases between. Germline CDR1 is SGHRS and CDR2 is YFSETQ. The CDR3: CASSQSGQPFTEAFF. The CDR3 region has the DNA TGCGCCAGCAGCCAAAGCGGACAGCCGTTCACTGAAGCTTTCTTT.

The chain employs TRBV11-3 and TRBJ1-1; D is undetermined. V was shortened by 4 bases and J by 10 bases, with 16 bases between the two germline ends. In germline, CDR1 is SGHNT, CDR2 YENEEA. CDR3 length: 13 residues. For the CDR3, the DNA is TGTGCCAGCAGCTCCCGTCAGGAAGCGGGAGCTTTCTTT. It yields the protein CASSSRQEAGAFF.

This chain links TRBV28 with TRBJ2-7, with TRBD1 as a possible D gene (6 bases). This CDR3 region has 12 residues. Trimming removed 5 bases from V and 4 bases from J, with 9 bases in between. Germline V gives CDR1 MDHEN, CDR2 SYDVKM. As DNA, the CDR3 is TGTGCCAGCAGTCTCAGGGGTTACGAGCAGTACTTC. Translating it yields CASSLRGYEQYF.

The chain recombines TRBV5-1 with TRBJ2-7; 10 nucleotides align to TRBD2. Germline V gene lookup returns CDR1 SGHRS and CDR2 YFSETQ. The CDR3 extends over 18 amino acids. With V trimmed by 0 bases and J by 4 bases, 13 bases remained unmatched. The CDR3 protein is CASSLGSGRATIYYEQYF. The CDR3 coding sequence is TGCGCCAGCAGCTTGGGAAGCGGGAGGGCCACCATCTATTACGAGCAGTACTTC.

This clone showed up just once. The CDR3: CASSFLGGSYEQYF. DNA for the CDR3: TGTGCCAGCAGTTTCCTAGGGGGCTCCTACGAGCAGTACTTC. The rearrangement links TRBV5-5 to TRBJ2-7, with a tentative D call TRBD1 (6 bases). This CDR3 is built from 14 residues. Trimming removed 5 bases at V and 0 bases at J, with 12 bases between. The germline V gene encodes CDR1 SGHKS and CDR2 YYEKEE (reference sequence).

The chain combines TRBV7-8 with TRBJ2-3, with 9 nucleotides matching TRBD2. Trimming removed 3 bases from V and 6 bases from J; junction bases left unmatched: 4. Germline V gene sequence: CDR1 SGHVS, CDR2 FQNEAQ. CDR3 length: 14 residues. The CDR3 sequence: CASSFLAGGDTQYF. In DNA, the CDR3 is TGTGCCAGCAGCTTCCTCGCGGGGGGGGATACGCAGTATTTT. Full variable domain (rest looked up from reference TRBV7-8 and TRBJ2-3): GAGVSQSPRYKVAKRGQDVALRCDPISGHVSLFWYQQALGQGPEFLTYFQNEAQLDKSGLPSDRFFAERPEGSVSTLKIQRTQQEDSAVYLCASSFLAGGDTQYFGPGTRLTVL.

V usage is TRBV28 and J usage is TRBJ1-5; D is perhaps TRBD1 (6 bases). The ends were cut back, 11 bases at V and 2 bases at J, with 10 bases in the middle. Germline CDR1 is MDHEN and CDR2 is SYDVKM. The CDR3 is 12 residues long. CDR3 residues: CAFQGRNQPQHF. The CDR3 region has the DNA TGTGCCTTTCAGGGGCGCAATCAGCCCCAGCATTTT.

This rearrangement joins TRBV11-1 to TRBJ2-7; 9 nucleotides match TRBD2. Germline assignment: CDR1 SGHAT and CDR2 FQDESV (reference sequence). The CDR3 extends over 14 amino acids. V lost 5 bases, J lost 3 bases, and 5 bases stayed unmatched. DNA for the CDR3: TGTGCCAGCAGCCCGAGCGGGAGGAACTACGAGCAGTACTTC. The encoded protein is CASSPSGRNYEQYF.

J is TRBJ1-5 and V is TRBV19; D is perhaps TRBD1 (5 bases). Per the germline V gene, CDR1 is LNHDA and CDR2 is SQIVND (reference sequence). This CDR3 comprises 15 residues. V lost 6 bases and J 1 base, leaving 13 bases between the germline ends. The CDR3 nucleotides read TGTGCCAGTAGGGAGACAGAGCCAAGCAATCAGCCCCAGCATTTT. Its protein product is CASRETEPSNQPQHF.